This T cell receptor (beta chain) comes out of a study of blood T cell repertoires in COVID-19. This CDR3 is built from 15 residues. Germline V gene sequence: CDR1 MNHEY, CDR2 SVGAGI. V was clipped by 2 bases and J by 0 bases; unmatched bases: 3. Assay used: immunoSEQ multiplex PCR; TCRdb lists only in-frame clones, some missing. The top ten clones hold roughly 4.8% of a sample with just over 150,000 clones, over 80% of them seen once. This TCR came from a woman in her 50s with acute or convalescent COVID-19. Sequencing was carried out using peripheral blood. J is TRBJ2-7 and V is TRBV6-5; 8 bases fit TRBD1. CDR3 in DNA: TGTGCCAGCAGTTACGGGCAGGGGGCCTCCTACGAGCAGTACTTC. It encodes CASSYGQGASYEQYF.